This TCR beta chain comes out of a study of OX40 agonist ivuxolimab in advanced cancers. At the level of the whole study: Ivuxolimab, which targeted the costimulatory receptor OX40 (CD134), was an agonistic, fully human IgG2 monoclonal antibody. Intravenous ivuxolimab was administered to patients every 2 weeks at six dose levels: 0.01, 0.1, 0.3, 1.5, 3 and 10 mg/kg. Of the roughly 52 dose-escalation patients, hepatocellular carcinoma was present in approximately 20, melanoma in some 15, renal cell carcinoma in 9 and head and neck cancer in 9. A male proportion of roughly 80% and a mean age of 60 years, ranging from roughly 23 to 90, were recorded for the dose-escalation cohort. Patients were allowed to have had prior anti-PD-1, anti-PD-L1 or anti-CTLA-4 therapy, and 40% of the dose-escalation patients had been treated with checkpoint inhibitors. Partial responses were achieved by three dose-escalation patients, of whom one had hepatocellular carcinoma and two had cutaneous melanoma. Peripheral TCRbeta sequencing was intended to test whether TCR sequence diversity was altered and clonal T-cell expansion was caused by ivuxolimab. The paper reports the monotherapy dose-escalation portion (N of about 50 patients) of the phase I ivuxolimab trial. Summary of the overall study and its limitations: Low levels of normalized T-cell clonal expansion were also seen in some nonresponding patients. At doses of 0.1 to 3.0 mg/kg, clonal expansion of both CD4+ and CD8+ T cells in blood was seen between baseline and week 6. In the 0.1-3.0 mg/kg groups, partial responders were among the patients with the lowest normalized peripheral clonal expansion, particularly in CD8+ T cells. The antigen specificity of the peripheral T cells that underwent clonal expansion was not determined. On average, CD8+ T cells showed more expanded clones than CD4+ T cells after ivuxolimab.

Genomic DNA was extracted from sorted cells for sequencing of the TCRbeta CDR3 region. TCRbeta CDR3 regions were sequenced using the immunoSEQ Assay. TCRdb obtained this table from immuneACCESS and retained in-frame rearrangements with V and J assigned. These tables miss some clones; where compared with another copy, unresolved V genes account for less than half of the shortfall, and the remainder is unexplained. For this sample there are roughly 70,000 clones; 88% appear just once. The biggest ten clones account for roughly 0.7% of the sample. The trial excluded patients who had a history of autoimmune disease or were on systemic immunosuppression. Peripheral blood for TCR sequencing was collected from all dose cohorts at baseline, on cycle 4 day 1, and on cycle 7 day 1. Samples came from an open-label, multicenter, first-in-human phase I dose-escalation trial of ivuxolimab. Adults with locally advanced or metastatic head and neck squamous cell, hepatocellular, melanoma or renal cell carcinoma were enrolled in the trial. Before TCR sequencing, CD4+ and CD8+ T cells were separately sorted from peripheral blood.

This clone was seen only once. It lacks a known antigen. Per-base qualities were not stored, and no clone one base away is much larger. CDR1 and CDR2 were assigned from the germline V gene as SQVTM and ANQGSEA. The CDR3 has 11 amino acids, counting the end cysteine and phenylalanine. Solely the CDR3 DNA is kept, with 33 bases framed from the first base. The germline ends are 8 bases apart after V is trimmed by 3 bases and J by 6 bases. The receptor chain draws on TRBV29-1 and TRBJ1-1; TRBD1 is perhaps the D gene, given 6 matching bases. The receptor was isolated from an adult with an advanced solid tumor such as melanoma, head and neck, liver or kidney cancer. The input for sequencing was CD4+ or CD8+ T cells sorted from blood, taken in a trial of the OX40 agonist ivuxolimab. The CDR3 corresponds to CSVDGGPEAFF. The nucleotide sequence is given as TGCAGCGTTGACGGGGGGCCTGAAGCTTTCTTT.